This is a list of T cell receptor beta chains from one sample in a study of CD4+ T cells in melanoma. Only in-frame clones appear in the TCRdb table, and some are missing; sequencing was by immunoSEQ multiplex PCR. The repertoire holds over 100,000 clones, with about 92% as singletons. Sequenced input: peripheral blood. The origin of the receptors is a human donor with melanoma. CDR3s include the opening cysteine and the closing phenylalanine or tryptophan. D genes are given only for firm matches. A clone size is listed for some rows: how often the clone was seen (once, few, many), or a class if it is expanded.

D gene | J gene | V gene | clone size | CDR3 protein | CDR3 DNA
- | TRBJ2-1 | TRBV28 | - | CASSRPSDFQGNEQFF | TGTGCCAGCAGTCGTCCTAGCGACTTTCAGGGTAATGAGCAGTTCTTC
- | TRBJ2-1 | TRBV19 | - | CATEWGEQFF | TGTGCCACCGAATGGGGTGAGCAGTTCTTC
TRBD2 | TRBJ2-5 | TRBV4-2 | few | CASSPRLAGLETQYF | TGTGCCAGCAGCCCACGTCTAGCGGGGTTAGAGACCCAGTACTTC
TRBD2 | TRBJ2-5 | TRBV5-1 | - | CASSLGLAGGQETQYF | TGCGCCAGCAGCCTAGGACTAGCGGGGGGTCAAGAGACCCAGTACTTC
- | TRBJ1-2 | TRBV30 | - | CAWSVRSGGIGYTF | TGTGCCTGGAGTGTACGTTCAGGCGGGATTGGCTACACCTTC
- | TRBJ2-5 | TRBV5-6 | - | CASSLRVVTQYF | TGTGCCAGCAGCTTGAGAGTAGTGACCCAGTACTTC
TRBD1 | TRBJ1-2 | TRBV2 | - | CASSEEQGSIGYTF | TGTGCCAGCAGTGAAGAACAGGGGAGCATCGGCTACACCTTC
TRBD1 | TRBJ1-2 | TRBV7-9 | - | CASSLEDRDRSYGYTF | TGTGCCAGCAGCTTAGAGGACCGGGACAGGTCCTATGGCTACACCTTC
- | TRBJ1-2 | TRBV5-6 | - | CASSLADRVSRYGYTF | TGTGCCAGCAGCTTGGCCGATCGGGTATCGAGGTATGGCTACACCTTC
- | TRBJ2-2 | TRBV2 | - | CASSPTGGELFF | TGTGCCAGCAGCCCCACTGGCGGGGAGCTGTTTTTT
TRBD2 | TRBJ2-3 | TRBV9 | - | CASSVGRGGGGTDTQYF | TGTGCCAGCAGCGTAGGGCGTGGCGGGGGAGGCACAGATACGCAGTATTTT
TRBD2 | TRBJ2-5 | TRBV18 | - | CASSLSSGTETQYF | TGTGCCAGCTCATTATCTAGCGGAACGGAGACCCAGTACTTC
TRBD2 | TRBJ2-5 | TRBV5-4 | - | CASSQGLAVLSGGTQYF | TGTGCCAGCAGCCAGGGACTAGCGGTTCTTTCCGGGGGGACCCAGTACTTC
TRBD2 | TRBJ2-7 | TRBV11-2 | - | CASSLDGFGGRAREQYF | TGTGCCAGCAGCTTAGACGGGTTTGGCGGGAGGGCGCGAGAGCAGTACTTC
- | TRBJ1-6 | TRBV11-2 | - | CASSSFGEAGSPLHF | TGTGCCAGCAGCTCTTTTGGGGAGGCTGGATCACCCCTCCACTTT
TRBD2 | TRBJ2-2 | TRBV7-3 | once | CASSPGLAGITGELFF | TGTGCCAGCAGCCCCGGGCTAGCGGGAATCACCGGGGAGCTGTTTTTT
- | TRBJ1-4 | TRBV7-6 | - | CASSLLVEKLFF | TGTGCCAGCAGCTTGTTGGTGGAAAAACTGTTTTTT
- | TRBJ2-5 | TRBV19 | - | CASSPGWAQETQYF | TGTGCCAGTAGCCCCGGTTGGGCCCAAGAGACCCAGTACTTC
- | TRBJ2-1 | TRBV4-3 | - | CASSQDRVASYNEQFF | TGCGCCAGCAGCCAAGATCGGGTAGCCTCCTACAATGAGCAGTTCTTC
- | TRBJ2-5 | TRBV7-3 | - | CASSPDWGGTQYF | TGTGCCAGCAGCCCGGACTGGGGTGGGACCCAGTACTTC
- | TRBJ2-5 | TRBV5-4 | - | CASSLERSGAQYF | TGTGCCAGCAGCTTGGAACGCTCCGGGGCCCAGTACTTC
TRBD1 | TRBJ1-4 | TRBV19 | - | CASSITGQGGEKLFF | TGTGCCAGTAGTATCACGGGACAGGGCGGTGAAAAACTGTTTTTT
- | TRBJ1-5 | TRBV28 | once | CASSFSGQPQHF | TGTGCCAGCAGTTTTTCGGGGCAGCCCCAGCATTTT